This TCR beta chain is from a study of CD8+CD57+ T cells in acquired aplastic anemia (dated by TCRdb to the late 2010s). As for the study more broadly: CD8+CD57+ expansion was defined as a frequency above the mean frequency observed in healthy subjects.

Flow cytometry had shown CD8+CD57+ cell expansion in the patients selected for sequencing. CD8+CD57+ effector memory cells were additionally sequenced from about 15% of the 12 patients in whom enough cells were available. Severe acquired aplastic anemia was diagnosed in all patients according to International Study of Aplastic Anemia and Agranulocytosis and Camitta criteria. Patients had received no therapy at the time of blood sampling. CD8+CD57+ cells were bead-enriched, yielding a mean of 1.6 ug of DNA. In this study, sorted CD4+ and CD8+ T cells from the blood of healthy subjects and of severe aplastic anemia patients had their TCR repertoires deep-sequenced. Patients were enrolled in the USA under clinicaltrials.gov protocols 00001620, 01623167, 00001397, 00071045, 00081523 and 00961064. Ficoll-Paque density gradient centrifugation was used to isolate peripheral blood mononuclear cells. What the authors observed across the whole study: Patients and healthy controls showed no significant difference in CD8+ Simpson's diversity (P=0.060). In patients, diversity was lower in CD8+CD57+ cells than in the total CD4+ and CD8+ cell pools. Although 25 to 30 CD8+ CDR3 sequences were shared by patients and controls, these sequences appeared highly expressed in patients and within the immunodominant clones of patients.

Genomic DNA was used as template for profiling of TCR beta VDJ combinations and CDR3 sequences. TCR repertoire sequencing was run on an Illumina HiSeq 2000. Processing in the source paper ran as follows. Repertoire assessment relied on Simpson's diversity index, CDR3 size and DJ length profiles, and TRBV/TRBJ rearrangement plots. The most abundant DNA sequence in the deep sequencing data was defined as the immunodominant clone. CDR3 amino acid sequences were checked for sharing between subjects and were compared against published repertoires and the VDJdb database. In TCRdb, the public reads were trimmed at Q25 with fastp and aligned with MiXCR, with productive beta chains retained. Every CDR3 protein is listed once, alongside the most common genes and DNA of its rows. TCRdb's processing, not the authors' own work, is the source of the V and J calls. This sample gives about 20,000 distinct CDR3 sequences in total; roughly 40% of them show up just once. The ten largest clones add up to around 87% of the sample.

Concerning this clonotype: What this receptor recognizes is not known. Base-call qualities are not available, and no considerably larger clone is one nucleotide away.

Taken from cysteine to phenylalanine, the CDR3 has 15 residues. Only the CDR3 DNA stays, 45 bases, in frame from base 1. The germline V gene (reference sequence) yields MNHNY for CDR1 and SVGAGI for CDR2. V loses 5 bases, J loses 0 bases, and the germline ends lie 13 bases apart. The chain links TRBV6-6 with TRBJ1-1; TRBD1 is perhaps the D gene, given 6 matching bases. This clonotype was sampled from a human donor with aplastic anemia. Sequenced material: CD8+CD57+ T cells sorted from PBMCs. In light of the paper, this sample's cell subset or site label describes: bead-enriched CD8+CD57+ effector memory T cells from SAA patients. CDR3 sequence: CASSNQGIMNTEAFF. The DNA is as follows: TGTGCCAGCAGTAACCAGGGGATCATGAACACTGAAGCTTTCTTT.